The present entry profiles one TCR beta chain with its context. The data derive from a study of cytotoxic CD8 clonotypes in ibrutinib-treated CLL. With sequencing, the targeted depth ranged from 1 in 200,000 to 1 in 1 million T cells. Sequencing used immunoSEQ multiplex PCR; TCRdb keeps in-frame clones, though not all of them. This sample has hundreds of thousands of clones, with 70% found just once. Trimming cost V 10 bases and J 2 bases, with 11 bases left between them. The CDR3 spans 13 residues. The germline V gene has CDR1 SNHLY and CDR2 FYNNEI. This chain connects TRBV2 to TRBJ2-2; D is uncertain. The receptor's source is a human donor with chronic lymphocytic leukemia. Sequencing was performed on PBMCs, taken after 24 months of ibrutinib treatment. The CDR3 is CATAETNTGELFF. The CDR3 bases are TGTGCCACCGCGGAGACTAACACCGGGGAGCTGTTTTTT.